This TCR beta chain was sequenced during a study of T cell responses to AZD1222 COVID-19 vaccine. Study-wide points: Among spike-specific TCRs, nearly half reportedly target unmutated variant regions.

Note on this clone: Its antigen is as yet unknown.

Sequenced by immunoSEQ multiplex PCR; TCRdb stores in-frame clones only, minus some. The sample contains 180,000 or so clones, approximately 89% of which appear only once. Germline V gives CDR1 LNHDA, CDR2 SQIVND (reference sequence). The CDR3 spans 15 residues. V was cut by 2 bases and J by 1 base, with 11 bases left in between. This sequence was found in an adult who received the AZD1222 COVID-19 vaccine. The sequences come from peripheral blood, collected 28 days after the second AZD1222 dose. J is TRBJ1-1 and V is TRBV19; the D gene is possibly TRBD1 (5 bases). The CDR3 coding sequence is TGTGCCAGTAGTATAACGGCAGGGACGAACACTGAAGCTTTCTTT. It yields the protein CASSITAGTNTEAFF. Supplemented by reference TRBV19 and TRBJ1-1, the full variable domain reads DGGITQSPKYLFRKEGQNVTLSCEQNLNHDAMYWYRQDPGQGLRLIYYSQIVNDFQKGDIAEGYSVSREKKESFPLTVTSAQKNPTAFYLCASSITAGTNTEAFFGQGTRLTVV.